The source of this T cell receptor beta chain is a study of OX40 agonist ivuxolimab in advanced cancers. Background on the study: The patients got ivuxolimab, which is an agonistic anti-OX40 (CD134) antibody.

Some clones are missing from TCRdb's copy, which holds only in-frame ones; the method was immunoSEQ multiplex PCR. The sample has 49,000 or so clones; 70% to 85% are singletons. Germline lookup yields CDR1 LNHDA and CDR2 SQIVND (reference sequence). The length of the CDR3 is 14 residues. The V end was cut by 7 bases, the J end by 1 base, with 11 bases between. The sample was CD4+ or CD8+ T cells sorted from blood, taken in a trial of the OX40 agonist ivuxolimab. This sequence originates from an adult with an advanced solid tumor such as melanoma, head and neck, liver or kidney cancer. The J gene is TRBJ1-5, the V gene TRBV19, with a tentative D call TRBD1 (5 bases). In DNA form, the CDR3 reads TGTGCCAGTACCCTGGACATGAGCAATCAGCCCCAGCATTTT. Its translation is CASTLDMSNQPQHF.